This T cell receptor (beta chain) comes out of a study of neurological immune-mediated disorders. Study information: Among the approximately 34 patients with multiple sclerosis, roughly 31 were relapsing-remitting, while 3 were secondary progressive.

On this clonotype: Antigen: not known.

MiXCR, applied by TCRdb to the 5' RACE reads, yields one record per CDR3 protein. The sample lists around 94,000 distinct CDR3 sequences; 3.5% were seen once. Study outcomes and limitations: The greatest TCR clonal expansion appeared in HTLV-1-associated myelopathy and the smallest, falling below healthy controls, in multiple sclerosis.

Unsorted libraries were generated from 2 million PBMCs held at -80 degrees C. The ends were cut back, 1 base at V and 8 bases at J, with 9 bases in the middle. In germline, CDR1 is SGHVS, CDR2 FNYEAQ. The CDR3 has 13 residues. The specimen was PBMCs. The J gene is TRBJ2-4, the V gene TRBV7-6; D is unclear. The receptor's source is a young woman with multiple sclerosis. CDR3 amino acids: CASSLDLTDIQYF. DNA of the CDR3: TGTGCCAGCAGCTTAGATTTGACGGACATTCAGTACTTC.